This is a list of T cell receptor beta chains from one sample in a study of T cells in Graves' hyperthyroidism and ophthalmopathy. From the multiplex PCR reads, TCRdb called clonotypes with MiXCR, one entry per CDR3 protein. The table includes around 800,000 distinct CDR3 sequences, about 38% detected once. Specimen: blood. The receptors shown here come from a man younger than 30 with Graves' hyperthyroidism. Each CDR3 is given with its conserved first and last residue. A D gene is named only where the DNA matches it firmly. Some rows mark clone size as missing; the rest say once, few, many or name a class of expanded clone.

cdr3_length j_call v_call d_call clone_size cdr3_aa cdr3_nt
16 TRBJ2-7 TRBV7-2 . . CASSLEVTGLAYEQYF TGTGCCAGCAGCTTAGAGGTAACAGGGCTGGCCTACGAGCAGTACTTC
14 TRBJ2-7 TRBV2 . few CASSEAEDRPEQYF TGTGCCAGCAGTGAAGCCGAAGACAGGCCCGAGCAGTACTTC
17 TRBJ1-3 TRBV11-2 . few CASSLDLRTGAGNTIYF TGTGCCAGCAGCTTAGATTTACGGACGGGAGCTGGAAACACCATATATTTT
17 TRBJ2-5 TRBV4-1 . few CASSQYKGQRVQETQYF TGCGCCAGCAGCCAATATAAGGGACAAAGAGTGCAAGAGACCCAGTACTTC
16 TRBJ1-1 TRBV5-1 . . CASSFGDGTVNTEAFF TGCGCCAGCAGCTTTGGGGACGGAACTGTGAACACTGAAGCTTTCTTT
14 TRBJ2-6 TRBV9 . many CASSARSGANVLTF TGTGCCAGCAGCGCCAGGAGTGGGGCCAACGTCCTGACTTTC
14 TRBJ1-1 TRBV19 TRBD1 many CASTGGQLNTEAFF TGTGCCAGTACAGGGGGGCAATTGAACACTGAAGCTTTCTTT
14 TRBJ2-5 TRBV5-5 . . CASSFPRAQETQYF TGTGCCAGCAGCTTCCCCAGGGCGCAAGAGACCCAGTACTTC
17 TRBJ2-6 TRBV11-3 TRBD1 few CASKDRGPSSGANVLTF TGTGCCAGCAAAGACAGGGGGCCTTCCTCTGGGGCCAACGTCCTGACTTTC
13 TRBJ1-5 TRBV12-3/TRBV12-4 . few CASSRGPRQPQHF TGTGCCAGCTCCAGGGGTCCCCGGCAGCCCCAGCATTTT
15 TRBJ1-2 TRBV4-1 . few CASSQDQIPNYGYTF TGCGCCAGCAGCCAAGATCAGATACCTAACTATGGCTACACCTTC
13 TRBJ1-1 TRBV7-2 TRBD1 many CASSLPGGVGAFF TGTGCCAGCAGCCTCCCAGGGGGCGTCGGAGCTTTCTTT
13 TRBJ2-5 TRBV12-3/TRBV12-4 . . CASSSGLIGTQYF TGTGCCAGCAGTTCGGGACTGATTGGGACCCAGTACTTC
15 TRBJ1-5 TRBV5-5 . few CASSLAAGVDQPQHF TGTGCCAGCAGCTTGGCGGCGGGCGTAGATCAGCCCCAGCATTTT
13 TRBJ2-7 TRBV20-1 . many CSARDARSYEQYF TGCAGTGCTAGGGACGCCCGCTCCTACGAGCAGTACTTC
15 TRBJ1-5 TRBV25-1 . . CARDRKQVGNQPQHF TGTGCTAGAGATCGGAAACAAGTGGGAAATCAGCCCCAGCATTTT
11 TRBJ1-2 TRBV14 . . CASSRRRGYTF TGTGCCAGCAGCCGCCGCAGGGGCTACACCTTC
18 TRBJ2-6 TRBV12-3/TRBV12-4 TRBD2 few CASSLYSAGISGANVLTF TGTGCCAGCAGTTTATATTCAGCGGGGATCTCTGGGGCCAACGTCCTGACTTTC
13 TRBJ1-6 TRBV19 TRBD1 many CASAGTGNSPLHF TGTGCCAGTGCCGGGACAGGGAATTCACCCCTCCACTTT
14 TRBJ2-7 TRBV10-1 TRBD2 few CASSEGTSKFEQYF TGCGCCAGCAGTGAGGGGACTAGTAAGTTCGAGCAGTACTTC
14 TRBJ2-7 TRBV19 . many CASSIRGNAYEQYF TGTGCCAGTAGTATTCGGGGGAACGCCTACGAGCAGTACTTC
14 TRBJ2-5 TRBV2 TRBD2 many CASSGTSVKETQYF TGTGCCAGCAGTGGGACTAGCGTAAAAGAGACCCAGTACTTC
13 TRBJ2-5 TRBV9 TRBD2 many CASSLGGIQTQYF TGTGCCAGCAGCCTCGGGGGGATTCAGACCCAGTACTTC
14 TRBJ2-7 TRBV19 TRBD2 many CASSLPGLPYEQYF TGTGCCAGTAGCTTACCGGGACTACCTTACGAGCAGTACTTC
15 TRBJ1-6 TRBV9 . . CASSVAGAGYMALHF TGTGCCAGCAGCGTAGCTGGTGCGGGGTATATGGCCCTCCACTTT
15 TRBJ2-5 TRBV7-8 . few CASSLVSQGEETQYF TGTGCCAGCAGCTTAGTTTCACAGGGAGAAGAGACCCAGTACTTC
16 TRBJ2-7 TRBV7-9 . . CASSLVRDLLSYEQYF TGTGCCAGCAGCTTAGTCCGGGACCTTCTTTCCTACGAGCAGTACTTC
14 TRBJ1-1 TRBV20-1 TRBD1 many CSAFPGQSNTEAFF TGCAGTGCTTTCCCGGGACAGTCGAACACTGAAGCTTTCTTT
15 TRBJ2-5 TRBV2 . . CASSYSSGQEETQYF TGTGCCAGCAGTTACTCGTCAGGGCAGGAAGAGACCCAGTACTTC
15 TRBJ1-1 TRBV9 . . CASSVGGSTNTEAFF TGTGCCAGCAGCGTAGGGGGGTCCACGAACACTGAAGCTTTCTTT
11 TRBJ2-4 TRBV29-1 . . CSGERGDIQYF TGCAGCGGAGAGAGGGGAGACATTCAGTACTTC
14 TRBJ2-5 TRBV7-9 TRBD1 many CASSSKTGVETQYF TGTGCCAGCAGCTCAAAGACAGGGGTAGAGACCCAGTACTTC
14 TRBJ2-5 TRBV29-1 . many CSVEELGPTETQYF TGCAGCGTTGAAGAGTTAGGACCGACGGAGACCCAGTACTTC
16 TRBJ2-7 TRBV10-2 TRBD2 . CASTRVNSGRANEQYF TGCGCCAGCACGCGCGTGAATAGCGGGAGGGCTAACGAGCAGTACTTC
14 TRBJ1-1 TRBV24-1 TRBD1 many CATSESGGGTEAFF TGTGCCACCAGTGAGTCAGGGGGAGGCACTGAAGCTTTCTTT
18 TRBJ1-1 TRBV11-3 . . CASSLGGAWAPGNTEAFF TGTGCCAGCAGCTTAGGAGGTGCTTGGGCCCCAGGGAACACTGAAGCTTTCTTT
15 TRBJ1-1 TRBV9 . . CASSESGFAGSEAFF TGTGCCAGCAGCGAATCGGGGTTCGCGGGGAGTGAAGCTTTCTTT
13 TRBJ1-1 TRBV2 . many CASTGFQNTEAFF TGTGCCAGCACCGGCTTTCAGAACACTGAAGCTTTCTTT
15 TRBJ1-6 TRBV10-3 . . CAISQGQHNSATLHF TGTGCCATCAGCCAAGGACAGCATAATTCGGCGACCCTCCACTTT
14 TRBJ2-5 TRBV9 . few CASRRGGGVKTQYF TGTGCCAGCCGGAGGGGAGGGGGCGTGAAGACCCAGTACTTC
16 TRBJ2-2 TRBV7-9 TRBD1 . CASSPGTGGVNGELFF TGTGCCAGCAGCCCTGGGACAGGGGGCGTCAACGGGGAGCTGTTTTTT
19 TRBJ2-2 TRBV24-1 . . CATSAPDVYPDINTGELFF TGTGCCACCAGTGCCCCAGACGTATATCCTGATATCAACACCGGGGAGCTGTTTTTT
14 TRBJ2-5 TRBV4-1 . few CASSQDEGRETQYF TGCGCCAGCAGCCAAGATGAGGGGCGGGAGACCCAGTACTTC
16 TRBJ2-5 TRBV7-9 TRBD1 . CASSPTQGEVSETQYF TGTGCCAGCAGCCCCACCCAGGGGGAAGTTTCAGAGACCCAGTACTTC
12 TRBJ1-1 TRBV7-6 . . CVTRVGDAEAFF TGTGTCACCAGGGTGGGGGACGCTGAAGCTTTCTTT
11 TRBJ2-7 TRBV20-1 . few CSARGLYEQYF TGCAGTGCGCGGGGCCTCTACGAGCAGTACTTC
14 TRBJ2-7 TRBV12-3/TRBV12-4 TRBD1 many CASSFGTGTYEQYF TGTGCCAGCAGTTTTGGGACAGGGACCTACGAGCAGTACTTC
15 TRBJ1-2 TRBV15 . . CATSSSTEANYGYTF TGTGCCACCAGCAGCTCAACAGAAGCTAACTATGGCTACACCTTC
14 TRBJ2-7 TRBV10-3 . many CAIEGGPTSYEQYF TGTGCCATCGAGGGGGGTCCCACCTCCTACGAGCAGTACTTC
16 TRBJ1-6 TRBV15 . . CATSSPWGGKDSPLHF TGTGCCACCAGCAGCCCCTGGGGTGGGAAAGATTCACCCCTCCACTTT
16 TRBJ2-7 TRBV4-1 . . CASSQGSAVALTGQYF TGCGCCAGCAGCCAAGGATCGGCAGTTGCCTTGACGGGGCAGTACTTC
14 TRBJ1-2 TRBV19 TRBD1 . CASNFFGTAYGYTF TGTGCCAGTAATTTTTTCGGGACAGCCTATGGCTACACCTTC
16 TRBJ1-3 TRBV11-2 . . CASSSVQGMSGNTIYF TGTGCCAGCAGCTCCGTACAGGGTATGAGTGGAAACACCATATATTTT
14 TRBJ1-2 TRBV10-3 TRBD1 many CAISDDRGRYGYTF TGTGCCATCAGTGACGACAGGGGGCGTTATGGCTACACCTTC
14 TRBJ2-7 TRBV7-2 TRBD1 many CASSVGQAYYEQYF TGTGCCAGCAGCGTGGGACAGGCTTACTACGAGCAGTACTTC
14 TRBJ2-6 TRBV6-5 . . CASNDFSGANVLTF TGTGCCAGCAACGACTTCTCTGGGGCCAACGTCCTGACTTTC
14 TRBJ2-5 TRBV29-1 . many CSVHMPRQGETQYF TGCAGCGTTCACATGCCCAGACAAGGAGAGACCCAGTACTTC
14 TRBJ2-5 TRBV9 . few CASSTSQGQETQYF TGTGCCAGCAGCACAAGCCAGGGGCAAGAGACCCAGTACTTC
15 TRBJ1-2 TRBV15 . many CATSRVVGETKGYTF TGTGCCACCAGCAGAGTAGTAGGGGAAACTAAAGGCTACACCTTC
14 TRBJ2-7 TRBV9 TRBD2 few CASSVAAGATEQYF TGTGCCAGCAGCGTAGCAGCGGGAGCTACCGAGCAGTACTTC